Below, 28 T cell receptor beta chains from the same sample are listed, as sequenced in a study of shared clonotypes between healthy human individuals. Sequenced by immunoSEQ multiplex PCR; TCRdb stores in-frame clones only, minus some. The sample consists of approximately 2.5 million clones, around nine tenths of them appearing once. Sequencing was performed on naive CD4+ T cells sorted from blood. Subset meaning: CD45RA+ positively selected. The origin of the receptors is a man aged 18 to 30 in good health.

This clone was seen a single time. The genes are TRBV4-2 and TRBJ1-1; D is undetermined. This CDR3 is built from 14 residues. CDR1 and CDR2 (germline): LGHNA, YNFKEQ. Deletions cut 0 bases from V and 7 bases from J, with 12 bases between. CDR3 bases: TGTGCCAGCAGCCAAGATATGCGGGTCGGTGAAGCTTTCTTT. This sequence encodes CASSQDMRVGEAFF.

The CDR3 bases are TGTGCCACCCAGGGTAACTCCAATCAGCCCCAGCATTTT. It is translated as CATQGNSNQPQHF. The chain employs TRBV6-6 and TRBJ1-5; tentative D call: TRBD1 (5 bases). The V end lost 10 bases, the J end lost 3 bases, and 13 bases lay between the germline ends. Germline V lookup: CDR1 MNHNY, CDR2 SVGAGI (reference sequence). The CDR3 contains 13 residues.

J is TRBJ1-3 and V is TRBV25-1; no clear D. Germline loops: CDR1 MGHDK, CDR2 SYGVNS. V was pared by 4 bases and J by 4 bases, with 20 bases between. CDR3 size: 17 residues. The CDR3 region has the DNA TGTGCCAGCAGTGCCATGGGATCTTCAAAGTTCGGAAACACCATATATTTT. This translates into CASSAMGSSKFGNTIYF.

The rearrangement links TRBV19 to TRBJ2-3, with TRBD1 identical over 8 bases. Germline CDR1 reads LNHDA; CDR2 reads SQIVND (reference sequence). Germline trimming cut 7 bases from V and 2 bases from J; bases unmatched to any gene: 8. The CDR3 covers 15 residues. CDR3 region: CASNLGTGSTDTQYF. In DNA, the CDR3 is TGTGCCAGTAACCTTGGGACAGGTTCCACAGATACGCAGTATTTT.

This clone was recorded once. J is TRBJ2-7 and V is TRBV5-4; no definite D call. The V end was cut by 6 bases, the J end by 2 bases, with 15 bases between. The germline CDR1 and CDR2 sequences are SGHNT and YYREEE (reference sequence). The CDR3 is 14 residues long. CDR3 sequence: CASTNVDGPYEQYF. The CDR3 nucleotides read TGTGCCAGCACCAACGTGGACGGACCCTACGAGCAGTACTTC.

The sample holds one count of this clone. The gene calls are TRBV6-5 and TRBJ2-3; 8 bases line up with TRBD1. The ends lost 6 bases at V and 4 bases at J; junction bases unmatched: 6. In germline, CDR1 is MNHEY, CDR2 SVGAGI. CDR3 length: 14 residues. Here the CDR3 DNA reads TGTGCCAGCAGGCAGGGGGCAGGGGCAGATACGCAGTATTTT. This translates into CASRQGAGADTQYF.

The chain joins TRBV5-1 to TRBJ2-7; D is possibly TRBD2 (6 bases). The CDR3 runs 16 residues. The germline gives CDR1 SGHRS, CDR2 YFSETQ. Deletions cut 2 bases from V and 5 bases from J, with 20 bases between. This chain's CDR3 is CASSFPRTIGVDEQYF. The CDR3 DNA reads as TGCGCCAGCAGCTTCCCTCGGACTATTGGTGTCGACGAGCAGTACTTC.

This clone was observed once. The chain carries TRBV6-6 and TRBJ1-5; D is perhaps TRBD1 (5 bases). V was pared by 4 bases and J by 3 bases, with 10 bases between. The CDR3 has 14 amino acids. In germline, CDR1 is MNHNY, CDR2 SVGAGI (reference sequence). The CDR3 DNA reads TGTGCCAGCAGTTTGACAGCCACCAATCAGCCCCAGCATTTT. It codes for CASSLTATNQPQHF.

The CDR3 sequence is CASSLVTGDTEAFF. The DNA for the CDR3 is TGTGCCAGCAGCTTGGTAACAGGGGATACTGAAGCTTTCTTT. The J gene is TRBJ1-1, the V gene TRBV5-4; 7 nucleotides line up with TRBD1. CDR3 length: 14 residues. Looked up from germline, CDR1 is SGHNT and CDR2 is YYREEE (reference sequence). V lost 0 bases and J lost 5; bases outside the gene matches: 4.

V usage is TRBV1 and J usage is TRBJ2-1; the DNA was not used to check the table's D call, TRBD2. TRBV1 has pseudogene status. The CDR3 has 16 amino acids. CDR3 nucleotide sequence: TGCACCAGCAGTGGGGTTAGGGCGGGAGTGAACAATGAGCAGTTCTTC. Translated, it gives CTSSGVRAGVNNEQFF.

DNA for the CDR3: TGTGCCAGCAGCGTCGGGACCCAAAGTTTCTCCGGGGAGCTGTTTTTT. This sequence encodes CASSVGTQSFSGELFF. This chain connects TRBV9 to TRBJ2-2; the D call may be TRBD1 or TRBD2 (5 bases each). The V and J ends lost 2 bases and 6 bases respectively, with 17 bases between them. The CDR3 spans 16 residues. CDR1 and CDR2 from the germline V gene are SGDLS and YYNGEE.

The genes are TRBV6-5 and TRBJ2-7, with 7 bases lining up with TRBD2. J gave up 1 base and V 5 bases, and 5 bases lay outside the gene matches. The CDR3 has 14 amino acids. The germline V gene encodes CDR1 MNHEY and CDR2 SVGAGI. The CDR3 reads CASSRREGSYEQYF. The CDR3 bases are TGTGCCAGCAGTAGGAGGGAGGGTTCCTACGAGCAGTACTTC.

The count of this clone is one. The CDR3 sequence: CASSLAGGHSYEQYF. The CDR3 region has the DNA TGCGCCAGCAGCTTGGCCGGGGGGCACTCCTACGAGCAGTACTTC. This chain joins TRBV5-1 and TRBJ2-7; TRBD2 might be the D (7 bases). The V end was cut by 0 bases, the J end by 0 bases, with 10 bases between. The CDR3 spans 15 residues. In germline, CDR1 is SGHRS, CDR2 YFSETQ.

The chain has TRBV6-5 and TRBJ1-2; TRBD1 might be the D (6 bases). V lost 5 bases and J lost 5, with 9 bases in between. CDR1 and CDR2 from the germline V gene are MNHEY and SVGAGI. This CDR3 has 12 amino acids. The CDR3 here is CASSDRLYGYTF. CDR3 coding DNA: TGTGCCAGCAGTGACAGGTTGTATGGCTACACCTTC.

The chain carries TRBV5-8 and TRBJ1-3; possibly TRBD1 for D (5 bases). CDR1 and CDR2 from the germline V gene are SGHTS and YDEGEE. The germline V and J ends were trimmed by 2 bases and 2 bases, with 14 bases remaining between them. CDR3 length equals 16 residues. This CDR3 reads CASSFVIPGAGNTIYF. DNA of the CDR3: TGTGCCAGCAGCTTCGTGATCCCGGGGGCTGGAAACACCATATATTTT.

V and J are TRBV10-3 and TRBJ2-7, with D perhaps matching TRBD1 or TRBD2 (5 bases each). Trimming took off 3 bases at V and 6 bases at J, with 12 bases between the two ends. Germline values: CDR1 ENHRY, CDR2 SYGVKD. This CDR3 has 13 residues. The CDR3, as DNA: TGTGCCATCAGTGATGGGACCCAACCCGAGCAGTACTTC. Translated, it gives CAISDGTQPEQYF.

The CDR3 DNA sequence: TGTGCCAGCAGTTACGGACAGGGGAAACCTGAAGCTTTCTTT. Translated: CASSYGQGKPEAFF. V and J are TRBV6-6 and TRBJ1-1, with 9 bases matching TRBD1. V was pared by 2 bases and J by 6 bases, with 4 bases of the junction left unmatched. The CDR3 totals 14 residues. The germline V gene has CDR1 MNHNY and CDR2 SVGAGI (reference sequence).

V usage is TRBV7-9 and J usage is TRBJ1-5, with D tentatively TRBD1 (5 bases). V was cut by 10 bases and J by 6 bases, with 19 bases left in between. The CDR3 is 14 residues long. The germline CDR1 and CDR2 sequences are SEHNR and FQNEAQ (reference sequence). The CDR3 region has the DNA TGTGCCACCGCCCAAGACTCTGGGGGTCAGCCCCAGCATTTT. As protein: CATAQDSGGQPQHF.

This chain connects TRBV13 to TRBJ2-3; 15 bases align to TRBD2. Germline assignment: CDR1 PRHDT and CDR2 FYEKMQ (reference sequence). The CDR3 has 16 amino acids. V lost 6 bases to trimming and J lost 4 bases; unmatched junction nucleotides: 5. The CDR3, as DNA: TGTGCCAGCAGTGGGGGACTAGCGGGAGGCCCAGATACGCAGTATTTT. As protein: CASSGGLAGGPDTQYF.

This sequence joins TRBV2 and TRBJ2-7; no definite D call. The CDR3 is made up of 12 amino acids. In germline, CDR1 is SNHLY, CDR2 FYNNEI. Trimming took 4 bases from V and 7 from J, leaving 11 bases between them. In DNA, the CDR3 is TGTGCCAGCAGTGTTCTCCCCTTGGAGCAGTACTTC. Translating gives CASSVLPLEQYF.

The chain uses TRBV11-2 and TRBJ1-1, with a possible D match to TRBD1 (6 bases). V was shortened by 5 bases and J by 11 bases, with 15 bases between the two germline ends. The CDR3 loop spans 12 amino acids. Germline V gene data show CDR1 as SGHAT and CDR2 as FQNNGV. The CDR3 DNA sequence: TGTGCCAGCAGCCGCCCCGGGGGCTTCGCTTTCTTT. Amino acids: CASSRPGGFAFF.

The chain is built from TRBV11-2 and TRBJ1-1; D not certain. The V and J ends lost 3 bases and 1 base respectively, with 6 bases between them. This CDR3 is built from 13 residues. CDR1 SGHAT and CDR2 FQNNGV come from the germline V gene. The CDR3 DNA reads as TGTGCCAGCAGCTTTCTTGCGAACACTGAAGCTTTCTTT. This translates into CASSFLANTEAFF.

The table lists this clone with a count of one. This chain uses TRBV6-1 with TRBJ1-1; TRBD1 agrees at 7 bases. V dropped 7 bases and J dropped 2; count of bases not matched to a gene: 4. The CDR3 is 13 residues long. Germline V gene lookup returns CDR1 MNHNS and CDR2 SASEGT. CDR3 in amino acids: CASNRQGNTEAFF. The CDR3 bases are TGTGCCAGCAACCGACAGGGAAACACTGAAGCTTTCTTT.

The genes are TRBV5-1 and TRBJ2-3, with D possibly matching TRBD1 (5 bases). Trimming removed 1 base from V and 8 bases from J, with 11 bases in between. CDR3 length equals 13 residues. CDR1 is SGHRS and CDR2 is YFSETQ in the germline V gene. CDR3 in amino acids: CASSLNIQGTQYF. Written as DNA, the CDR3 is TGCGCCAGCAGCTTGAATATCCAGGGTACGCAGTATTTT.

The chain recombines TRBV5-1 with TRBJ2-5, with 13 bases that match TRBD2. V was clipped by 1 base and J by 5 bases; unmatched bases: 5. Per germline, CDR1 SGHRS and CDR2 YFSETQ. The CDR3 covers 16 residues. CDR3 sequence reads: CASSLSGLAGPETQYF. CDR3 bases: TGCGCCAGCAGCTTGTCGGGACTAGCGGGACCGGAGACCCAGTACTTC.

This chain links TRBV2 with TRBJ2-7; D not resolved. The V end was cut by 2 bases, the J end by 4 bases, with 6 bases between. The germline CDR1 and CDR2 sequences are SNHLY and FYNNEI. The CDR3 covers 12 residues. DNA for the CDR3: TGTGCCAGCAGTGAACAGACGTACGAGCAGTACTTC. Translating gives CASSEQTYEQYF.

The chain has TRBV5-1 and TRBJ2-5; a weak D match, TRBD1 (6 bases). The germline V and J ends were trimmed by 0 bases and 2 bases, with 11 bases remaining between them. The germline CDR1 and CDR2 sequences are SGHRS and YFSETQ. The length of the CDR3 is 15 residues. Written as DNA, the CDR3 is TGCGCCAGCAGCTTGGCCGGACAGAATCAAGAGACCCAGTACTTC. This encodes CASSLAGQNQETQYF.

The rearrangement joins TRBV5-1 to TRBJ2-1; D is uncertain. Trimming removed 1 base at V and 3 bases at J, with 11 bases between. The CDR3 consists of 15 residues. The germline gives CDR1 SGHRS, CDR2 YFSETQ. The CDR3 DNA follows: TGCGCCAGCAGCTTGTCGCAGGCTATCTACAATGAGCAGTTCTTC. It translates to CASSLSQAIYNEQFF.